These 27 T cell receptor beta chains share one sample of origin, sequenced in a study of metastatic and nonmetastatic thyroid tumors. Patients underwent thyroid surgery, and none had received any treatment before it. TCRdb reanalyzed the PCR reads via MiXCR. The sample consists of about 15,000 clones, approximately 23% of them appearing once. Source material: tumor tissue. The receptor set was obtained from a female donor with papillary thyroid cancer or a benign thyroid nodule (not recorded which). Some clones in this sample may be carry-over from other donors' samples.

This rearrangement joins TRBV28 to TRBJ2-7, with D possibly matching TRBD2 (5 bases). With 4 bases removed from V and 3 bases from J, the gap between germline ends came to 13 bases. The CDR3 runs to 14 residues. Per germline, CDR1 MDHEN and CDR2 SYDVKM. DNA of the CDR3: TGTGCCAGCAGTTCCTTTGACTATCTCTACGAGCAGTACTTC. Residues: CASSSFDYLYEQYF.

Within the sample, this clone is medium-sized. J is TRBJ1-1 and V is TRBV2, with D tentatively TRBD1 (5 bases). Germline CDR1 reads SNHLY; CDR2 reads FYNNEI. V lost 9 bases, J lost 0 bases, and 14 bases lay in between. The CDR3 is 14 amino acids. CDR3: CARRGHLMNTEAFF. DNA for the CDR3: TGTGCCAGAAGAGGACACCTCATGAACACTGAAGCTTTCTTT.

This clone was seen many times. The chain recombines TRBV20-1 with TRBJ1-1; tentatively, D is TRBD1 (6 bases). V was cut by 1 base and J by 0 bases, with 9 bases left in between. Germline lookup yields CDR1 DFQATT and CDR2 SNEGSKA (reference sequence). The CDR3 spans 14 residues. The CDR3 coding sequence is TGCAGTGCTAGAGTCGGGGGGCTGAACACTGAAGCTTTCTTT. Amino acids: CSARVGGLNTEAFF.

The CDR3, as DNA: TGTGCCAGCTCACCATATCGAGCGGGTGGCTCCTACAATGAGCAGTTCTTC. Encoded protein: CASSPYRAGGSYNEQFF. This chain uses TRBV18 with TRBJ2-1; D perhaps matches TRBD2 (6 bases). Germline values: CDR1 KGHSH, CDR2 LQKENI. V gave up 2 bases and J gave up 0 bases, with 14 bases separating them. The CDR3 is 17 residues long.

The rearrangement links TRBV5-1 to TRBJ1-3; D perhaps matches TRBD1 (6 bases). The V and J ends lost 2 bases and 0 bases respectively, with 15 bases between them. The CDR3 is 17 residues long. Per the germline V gene, CDR1 is SGHRS and CDR2 is YFSETQ. The CDR3 sequence: CASSFMPGHRSGNTIYF. The CDR3 DNA sequence: TGCGCCAGCAGCTTCATGCCGGGACATCGCTCTGGAAACACCATATATTTT.

Many counts were recorded for this clone. J is TRBJ2-7 and V is TRBV6-1; tentatively, D is TRBD2 (6 bases). The CDR3 spans 14 residues. CDR1 and CDR2 (germline): MNHNS, SASEGT. V shed 2 bases and J shed 2 bases, with 10 bases lying between them. The CDR3 nucleotides are TGTGCCAGCAGTGAACCGGGACTCCCCTACGAGCAGTACTTC. Amino acids: CASSEPGLPYEQYF.

This clone qualifies as medium-sized (0.01 to 0.1%). The chain has TRBV30 and TRBJ1-5, with D unclear. Germline CDR1 reads GTSNPN; CDR2 reads SVGIG (reference sequence). V was clipped by 0 bases and J by 4 bases, with 10 bases between them. This CDR3 has 14 residues. CDR3 sequence reads: CAWSVKQKNQPQHF. The DNA for the CDR3 is TGTGCCTGGAGTGTGAAACAGAAAAATCAGCCCCAGCATTTT.

This clone showed up just a few times. The V gene is TRBV6-2 or TRBV6-3, the J gene TRBJ1-2; no clear D. Trimming shortened V by 6 bases and J by 2 bases, and 13 bases separated the two germline ends. Germline CDR1 reads MNHEY; CDR2 reads SVGEGT. The CDR3 consists of 14 residues. The CDR3 coding sequence is TGTGCCAGCAGCCGAATCGGACGAAACTATGGCTACACCTTC. It yields the protein CASSRIGRNYGYTF.

V usage is TRBV15 and J usage is TRBJ2-3, with 7 bases aligning to TRBD1. This CDR3 spans 18 amino acids. Germline CDR1 and CDR2: LNHNV and YYDKDF (reference sequence). The junction had 9 bases not matched to a gene; V was cut back by 0 bases and J by 0 bases. CDR3 nucleotide sequence: TGTGCCACCAGCAGAGATAGCAACAGGGGCGCTAGCACAGATACGCAGTATTTT. Its protein product is CATSRDSNRGASTDTQYF.

This clone has a handful of counts. The CDR3 sequence is CACSRGTRSYNEQFF. In DNA form, the CDR3 reads TGTGCCTGTTCGAGGGGGACTAGATCCTACAATGAGCAGTTCTTC. V usage is TRBV27 and J usage is TRBJ2-1; 8 bases agree with TRBD2. The V gene's germline CDR1 is MNHEY and CDR2 SMNVEV (reference sequence). CDR3 length: 15 amino acids. V lost 11 bases, J lost 1 base, and 10 bases stayed unmatched.

This clone was counted a few times. This may come from a read error, since a much larger clone is one base off. The chain carries TRBV6-5 and TRBJ2-3, with D perhaps given as TRBD1 or TRBD2 (5 bases each). Per the germline V gene, CDR1 is MNHEY and CDR2 is SVGAGI. The CDR3 spans 13 residues. The CDR3 DNA follows: TGTGCCAGCAGTTACGAGGGGACGGTTACGCAGTATTTC. Its translation is CASSYEGTVTQYF.

This clone was counted ten times or more. J is TRBJ2-1 and V is TRBV3-1; no clear D gene. This CDR3 has 12 residues. CDR1 and CDR2 (germline): LGHDT, YNNKEL (reference sequence). Trimming stripped 4 bases from V and 4 bases from J, with 5 bases between. The CDR3 loop is CASSPSYNEQFF. The CDR3 DNA reads as TGTGCCAGCAGCCCATCTTACAATGAGCAGTTCTTC.

This clone appeared many times. CDR3 nucleotide sequence: TGCAGTGCTGGGGGGGGGCTCGGGACTAATGAAAAACTGTTTTTT. This gives the protein CSAGGGLGTNEKLFF. The chain couples TRBV20-1 to TRBJ1-4, with a possible D match to TRBD1 (6 bases). With 5 bases removed from V and 2 bases from J, the gap between germline ends came to 15 bases. This CDR3 spans 15 amino acids. Germline V CDR1 and CDR2: DFQATT, SNEGSKA (reference sequence).

This clone was found many times. This chain links TRBV27 with TRBJ2-1; no definite D call. Germline V lookup: CDR1 MNHEY, CDR2 SMNVEV (reference sequence). This CDR3 comprises 16 residues. Trimming stripped 4 bases from V and 0 bases from J, with 13 bases between. CDR3 protein: CASSSEPTVSYNEQFF. In DNA form, the CDR3 reads TGTGCCAGCAGTTCCGAACCGACGGTCTCCTACAATGAGCAGTTCTTC.

This clone is medium-sized. V usage is TRBV30 and J usage is TRBJ2-5; perhaps D is TRBD1 or TRBD2 (5 bases each). The length of the CDR3 is 15 residues. The germline V gene encodes CDR1 GTSNPN and CDR2 SVGIG (reference sequence). Trimming shortened V by 2 bases and J by 0 bases, and 13 bases separated the two germline ends. The chain's CDR3 is CAWSPTGLYQETQYF. The CDR3, as DNA: TGTGCCTGGAGTCCCACAGGACTGTACCAAGAGACCCAGTACTTC.

The count of this clone is one. V gene TRBV18 combines with J gene TRBJ2-7, with a tentative D call TRBD2 (5 bases). CDR1 is KGHSH and CDR2 is LQKENI in the germline V gene. This CDR3 has 15 residues. The germline V and J ends were trimmed by 2 bases and 3 bases, with 14 bases remaining between them. In nucleotides, the CDR3 is TGTGCCAGCTCACCAACTAGTGGGAGTGGCTACGAGCAGTACTTC. Translating it yields CASSPTSGSGYEQYF.

There are many counts of this clone. The J gene is TRBJ1-1, the V gene TRBV5-6; D remains ambiguous. Germline V lookup: CDR1 SGHDT, CDR2 YYEEEE. V gave up 2 bases and J gave up 0 bases, with 8 bases separating them. The CDR3 spans 14 residues. This CDR3 reads CASSLGSLNTEAFF. In DNA, the CDR3 is TGTGCCAGCAGCTTAGGCAGCTTGAACACTGAAGCTTTCTTT.

CDR3 in DNA: TGCGCCAGCAGCTTGGAGCAGGCGGCACGCTCCAATGAGCAGTTCTTC. Translating gives CASSLEQAARSNEQFF. The rearrangement links TRBV5-1 to TRBJ2-1; D uncertain. Trimming took off 0 bases at V and 6 bases at J, with 16 bases between the two ends. The CDR3 is 16 residues long. Germline CDR1 is SGHRS and CDR2 is YFSETQ.

The sample holds one count of this clone. The genes are TRBV4-3 and TRBJ1-5; 7 bases map to TRBD1. With V trimmed by 0 bases and J by 6 bases, 2 bases remained unmatched. Germline V gene sequence: CDR1 LGHNA, CDR2 YSLEER. The CDR3 sequence is 14 residues long. The CDR3: CASSQDNRGQPQHF. The DNA of the CDR3 is TGCGCCAGCAGCCAAGATAACAGGGGTCAGCCCCAGCATTTT.

The chain combines TRBV20-1 with TRBJ1-3; possibly TRBD1 for D (5 bases). The germline V and J ends were trimmed by 3 bases and 3 bases, with 9 bases remaining between them. Germline-derived CDR1 and CDR2 are DFQATT and SNEGSKA (reference sequence). This CDR3 has 13 amino acids. The CDR3 spells CSARGGYGNTIYF. For the CDR3, the DNA is TGCAGTGCTAGGGGGGGATATGGAAACACCATATATTTT.

This clone was counted ten times or more. The chain links TRBV9 to TRBJ2-1; D is perhaps TRBD2 (5 bases). Trimming took off 3 bases at V and 2 bases at J, with 18 bases between the two ends. Germline V gene lookup returns CDR1 SGDLS and CDR2 YYNGEE. CDR3 size: 17 residues. CDR3 DNA: TGTGCCAGCAGCGCGCCCCTAGACTCAGCGGCCTACAATGAGCAGTTCTTC. It specifies CASSAPLDSAAYNEQFF.

This clone was observed at least ten times. This may arise from a read error, as a much more abundant clone is one base away. The chain uses TRBV24-1 and TRBJ2-7, with 9 nucleotides matching TRBD1. Looked up from germline, CDR1 is KGHDR and CDR2 is SFDVKD. CDR3 length: 17 residues. CDR3 nucleotides: TGTGCCACCGGTGATTCGCCGGGACAGGGAAGCTCCTACGAGCAGTACTTC. It codes for CATGDSPGQGSSYEQYF.

This clone has a count of ten or more. The V call is TRBV25-1, the J call TRBJ2-2; 9 nucleotides line up with TRBD2. CDR3 length equals 16 residues. Germline V gives CDR1 MGHDK, CDR2 SYGVNS. V was clipped by 0 bases and J by 6 bases; unmatched bases: 5. The CDR3 DNA reads TGTGCCAGCAGTGAATATGCGGGAGGGCCGGCCGGGGAGCTGTTTTTT. It translates to CASSEYAGGPAGELFF.

This clone is deemed medium-sized. This sequence joins TRBV2 and TRBJ2-7, with D perhaps TRBD1 (5 bases). Germline V gives CDR1 SNHLY, CDR2 FYNNEI. Trimming removed 6 bases from V and 3 bases from J, with 9 bases in between. The CDR3 loop spans 12 amino acids. CDR3 coding DNA: TGTGCCAGCAGGAAGGACAACTACGAGCAGTACTTC. Encoded protein: CASRKDNYEQYF.

This clone was seen more than once but under ten times. The gene calls are TRBV25-1 and TRBJ2-1; TRBD2 matches 13 bases. There are 17 residues in the CDR3. Germline CDR1 is MGHDK and CDR2 is SYGVNS. With 5 bases clipped from V and 4 bases from J, the junction kept 8 bases outside the gene matches. CDR3 bases: TGTGCCAGCAGTTACCCAACTAGCGGGAGGGCGTACAATGAGCAGTTCTTC. As protein: CASSYPTSGRAYNEQFF. Filled out from reference TRBV25-1 and TRBJ2-1, the complete variable domain reads EADIYQTPRYLVIGTGKKITLECSQTMGHDKMYWYQQDPGMELHLIHYSYGVNSTEKGDLSSESTVSRIRTEHFPLTLESARPSHTSQYLCASSYPTSGRAYNEQFFGPGTRLTVL.

This clone occurred many times. The chain recombines TRBV5-1 with TRBJ1-4; D gene uncertain. CDR3 length: 15 residues. Trimming removed 2 bases at V and 8 bases at J, with 16 bases between. Germline V lookup: CDR1 SGHRS, CDR2 YFSETQ. The CDR3 coding sequence is TGCGCCAGCAGCTTTCCGCCACTAGAAGGAGAAAAACTGTTTTTT. It yields the protein CASSFPPLEGEKLFF.

This chain connects TRBV28 to TRBJ2-1, with TRBD2 matching over 8 bases. The V gene end was trimmed by 6 bases and the J gene end by 0 bases; junction bases not matched to a gene: 4. This CDR3 has 15 residues. Germline values: CDR1 MDHEN, CDR2 SYDVKM. CDR3 sequence (DNA): TGTGCCAGCAGACCTACTAGCGGCTCCTACAATGAGCAGTTCTTC. Protein: CASRPTSGSYNEQFF.